The clone carrying this T cell receptor (beta chain) has just one count. What it binds is not known. These data are taken from a study of shared clonotypes between healthy human individuals. Study-wide findings and caveats: A reduction in generation probabilities was seen for non-shared clonotypes relative to those shared by all four donors.

Some clones are missing from TCRdb's copy, which holds only in-frame ones; the method was immunoSEQ multiplex PCR. The data show over a million clones, 75% seen once. CDR1 is LGHNA, CDR2 YSLEER, per germline. There are 16 residues in the CDR3. Trimming stripped 1 base from V and 3 bases from J, with 12 bases between. The specimen was memory CD4+ T cells sorted from blood. Subset here: CD45RA-negative fraction. The chain couples TRBV4-3 to TRBJ1-4, with D perhaps TRBD1 (6 bases). The sequence was collected from a man younger than 30 in good health. This CDR3 reads CASSQAGAGANEKLFF. The CDR3, as DNA: TGCGCCAGCAGCCAAGCAGGGGCAGGGGCTAATGAAAAACTGTTTTTT.